Below are 32 T cell receptor beta chains sequenced from a single sample in a study of identical twins. TCRdb passed the 5' RACE reads through MiXCR, listing each CDR3 protein once. The sample consists of about 720,000 distinct CDR3 sequences, 8.5% to 9% of them appearing once. This sample also belongs to another study, concerning yellow fever vaccine responses in identical twins.

The sample comprised PBMCs. The source is a woman between 18 and 29 years old in good health.

This clonotype has ten or more counts. The genes are TRBV25-1 and TRBJ1-3, with D uncertain. The V and J ends lost 3 bases and 5 bases respectively, with 8 bases between them. This CDR3 contains 13 residues. Germline-derived CDR1 and CDR2 are MGHDK and SYGVNS. CDR3 sequence reads: CASSDGWRNTIYF. CDR3 coding DNA: TGTGCCAGCAGTGATGGATGGCGAAACACCATATATTTT.

This clonotype was seen repeatedly, ten times or more. The rearrangement links TRBV12-3 or TRBV12-4 to TRBJ2-2, with 7 positions matching TRBD1. This CDR3 has 15 residues. V lost 5 bases to trimming and J lost 4 bases; unmatched junction nucleotides: 7. This chain's CDR3 is CASSPRQGSTGELFF. The DNA for the CDR3 is TGTGCCAGCAGTCCAAGACAGGGTAGCACCGGGGAGCTGTTTTTT.

This clonotype was detected a few times. The chain joins TRBV28 to TRBJ2-5; D might be TRBD1 or TRBD2, each matching 5 bases. CDR1 is MDHEN and CDR2 is SYDVKM in the germline V gene. V gave up 7 bases and J gave up 5 bases, with 17 bases separating them. CDR3 size: 14 residues. The CDR3 sequence: CASIRLGVKETQYF. As DNA, the CDR3 is TGTGCCAGCATCAGACTGGGGGTCAAGGAGACCCAGTACTTC.

This clonotype was observed a few times. The chain uses TRBV7-9 and TRBJ2-5, with D unclear. CDR1 and CDR2 (germline): SEHNR, FQNEAQ (reference sequence). The CDR3 is 12 amino acids. Trimming took 5 bases from V and 2 from J, leaving 6 bases between them. Here the CDR3 DNA reads TGTGCCAGCAGCAAGTTTCAAGAGACCCAGTACTTC. Translating gives CASSKFQETQYF.

Ten or more counts support this clonotype. V gene TRBV9 combines with J gene TRBJ2-1, with D hard to call. CDR3 length: 16 amino acids. V was trimmed by 0 bases and J by 3 bases, leaving 13 bases between them. Germline-derived CDR1 and CDR2 are SGDLS and YYNGEE. CDR3 sequence reads: CASSVGGTEFYNEQFF. For the CDR3, the DNA is TGTGCCAGCAGCGTAGGCGGTACAGAATTCTACAATGAGCAGTTCTTC.

The gene calls are TRBV7-9 and TRBJ2-5; TRBD2 matches at 7 bases. V trimming: 8 bases; J trimming: 0 bases; junction bases outside the gene matches: 9. Germline CDR1 reads SEHNR; CDR2 reads FQNEAQ (reference sequence). This CDR3 comprises 15 residues. CDR3 bases: TGTGCCAGCCGGGAGACACGGGGGGACCAAGAGACCCAGTACTTC. It specifies CASRETRGDQETQYF. The whole variable domain, filled in from reference TRBV7-9 and TRBJ2-5, reads DTGVSQNPRHKITKRGQNVTFRCDPISEHNRLYWYRQTLGQGPEFLTYFQNEAQLEKSRLLSDRFSAERPKGSFSTLEIQRTEQGDSAMYLCASRETRGDQETQYFGPGTRLLVL.

This clonotype was picked up a small number of times. The chain joins TRBV5-1 to TRBJ1-2; no definite D call. The length of the CDR3 is 14 residues. V lost 0 bases and J lost 0, with 6 bases in between. Germline V gene lookup returns CDR1 SGHRS and CDR2 YFSETQ. The CDR3 region has the DNA TGCGCCAGCAGCTTGGTACCAGCTAACTATGGCTACACCTTC. Its translation is CASSLVPANYGYTF.

This clonotype was picked up many times. The V and J genes are TRBV29-1 and TRBJ1-1; TRBD1 is a possible D gene (5 bases). The CDR3 spans 14 residues. With 6 bases removed from V and 5 bases from J, the gap between germline ends came to 19 bases. Germline CDR1 and CDR2: SQVTM and ANQGSEA. In DNA, the CDR3 is TGCAGCGTGGAACCGGTGGGGACCTCAACTGAAGCTTTCTTT. The encoded protein is CSVEPVGTSTEAFF.

This clonotype was detected only a few times. The chain combines TRBV7-9 with TRBJ2-3; tentative D call: TRBD1 (9 bases). The ends were cut back, 5 bases at V and 11 bases at J, with 29 bases in the middle. CDR3 length equals 17 residues. CDR1 and CDR2 from the germline V gene are SEHNR and FQNEAQ (reference sequence). The CDR3 bases are TGTGCCAGCAGCAAAGTCTCGGGACAGGGAACTACTAGCGGGCAGTATTTT. This encodes CASSKVSGQGTTSGQYF.

A few counts support this clonotype. The rearrangement joins TRBV20-1 to TRBJ2-1; D ambiguous. This CDR3 is built from 11 residues. Germline assignment: CDR1 DFQATT and CDR2 SNEGSKA (reference sequence). The V end lost 3 bases, the J end lost 10 bases, and 10 bases lay between the germline ends. This CDR3 is CSARLRVEQFF. The CDR3, as DNA: TGCAGTGCTAGGCTTCGGGTAGAGCAGTTCTTC.

The CDR3 sequence is CASTSDPQETQYF. CDR3 bases: TGTGCCAGCACATCCGACCCCCAAGAGACCCAGTACTTC. J is TRBJ2-5 and V is TRBV25-1; no definite D call. Between the trimmed V and J ends, which lost 7 bases and 1 base, there was a span of 10 bases. The CDR3 runs to 13 residues. Germline values: CDR1 MGHDK, CDR2 SYGVNS.

The gene calls are TRBV7-8 and TRBJ1-2; 9 bases fit TRBD1. This CDR3 has 18 residues. V shed 5 bases and J 0 bases; nucleotides not matched to a gene: 13. Per germline, CDR1 SGHVS and CDR2 FQNEAQ. CDR3 sequence reads: CASSVLGDRVVTNYGYTF. The CDR3 DNA is TGTGCCAGCAGCGTTCTTGGGGACAGGGTTGTGACTAACTATGGCTACACCTTC.

V usage is TRBV4-3 and J usage is TRBJ2-7; the D call may be TRBD1 or TRBD2 (5 bases each). V was shortened by 1 base and J by 4 bases, with 14 bases between the two germline ends. The CDR3 sequence is 15 residues long. The germline V gene encodes CDR1 LGHNA and CDR2 YSLEER. The CDR3 bases are TGCGCCAGCAGCCAAGTGAGGGACGAAGCATACGAGCAGTACTTC. Encoded protein: CASSQVRDEAYEQYF.

This chain uses TRBV3-1 with TRBJ2-1; 15 bases fit TRBD2. This CDR3 has 19 amino acids. Germline CDR1 and CDR2: LGHDT and YNNKEL (reference sequence). V lost 6 bases to trimming and J lost 5 bases; unmatched junction nucleotides: 14. CDR3 in amino acids: CASRPSDLGLAGGDNEQFF. The DNA for the CDR3 is TGTGCCAGCAGGCCAAGTGATCTTGGACTAGCGGGGGGGGACAATGAGCAGTTCTTC.

The rearrangement uses TRBV4-1 and TRBJ2-7, with no clear D. V was pared by 0 bases and J by 3 bases, with 12 bases between. The CDR3 extends over 15 amino acids. Germline-derived CDR1 and CDR2 are MGHRA and YSYEKL. CDR3 residues: CASSQDTGLGYEQYF. The CDR3 DNA reads as TGCGCCAGCAGCCAAGATACGGGCCTGGGCTACGAGCAGTACTTC.

This rearrangement joins TRBV10-3 to TRBJ2-5, with TRBD2 matching 7 bases. The CDR3 runs to 13 residues. From germline, CDR1 is ENHRY and CDR2 SYGVKD. Unmatched junction bases numbered 9, after V lost 11 bases and J lost 3 bases. CDR3 sequence (DNA): TGTGCCGGGGGAAGCGGGGAAGAAGAGACCCAGTACTTC. Translation: CAGGSGEEETQYF.

This clonotype was observed a handful of times. CDR3 nucleotides: TGTGCCAGCTCACTTCCCCCTGACAGGGGGTACAATGAGCAGTTCTTC. Protein product: CASSLPPDRGYNEQFF. The rearrangement joins TRBV18 to TRBJ2-1, with TRBD1 identical over 9 bases. Trimming removed 4 bases from V and 4 bases from J; junction bases left unmatched: 8. The CDR3 is 16 residues long. The germline gives CDR1 KGHSH, CDR2 LQKENI.

This rearrangement joins TRBV6-2 or TRBV6-3 to TRBJ1-1; maybe TRBD1 (5 bases). V lost 7 bases, J lost 1 base, and 10 bases lay in between. This CDR3 spans 13 amino acids. Germline-derived CDR1 and CDR2 are MNHEY and SVGEGT. The CDR3 DNA reads as TGTGCCAGCAACCGGGGGAGGAACACTGAAGCTTTCTTT. Amino acids: CASNRGRNTEAFF.

This clonotype showed up just a few times. The chain carries TRBV3-1 and TRBJ2-7, with TRBD1 identical over 8 bases. V dropped 3 bases and J dropped 5; count of bases not matched to a gene: 6. Germline CDR1 and CDR2: LGHDT and YNNKEL (reference sequence). CDR3 length: 14 amino acids. In DNA, the CDR3 is TGTGCCAGCAGCCAGAGGACAGGGCCCCACGAGCAGTACTTC. The encoded protein is CASSQRTGPHEQYF.

This clonotype turned up a few times. V usage is TRBV5-8 and J usage is TRBJ2-3; TRBD1 is a possible D gene (6 bases). The germline V gene has CDR1 SGHTS and CDR2 YDEGEE. Trimming pared 5 bases from V and 0 bases from J, leaving 13 bases between. The CDR3 consists of 15 residues. The CDR3 loop reads CASRRTVASTDTQYF. The CDR3 DNA follows: TGTGCCAGCAGGCGGACAGTTGCTAGCACAGATACGCAGTATTTT.

This clonotype was counted at least ten times. The chain carries TRBV14 and TRBJ2-1; TRBD2 might be the D (6 bases). V was clipped by 4 bases and J by 0 bases, with 19 bases between them. The CDR3 runs to 18 residues. Looked up from germline, CDR1 is SGHDN and CDR2 is FVKESK. The CDR3 sequence: CASSPGGIGRSSYNEQFF. The CDR3 coding sequence is TGTGCCAGCAGCCCAGGCGGGATTGGTCGGAGCTCCTACAATGAGCAGTTCTTC.

This clonotype appeared many times. The chain uses TRBV24-1 and TRBJ1-5; tentative D call: TRBD1 (6 bases). Trimming took off 6 bases at V and 7 bases at J, with 15 bases between the two ends. CDR3 length: 14 amino acids. Germline CDR1 KGHDR, CDR2 SFDVKD. CDR3 sequence reads: CATSSGGQEQPQHF. CDR3 nucleotides: TGTGCCACCAGTTCCGGGGGCCAGGAGCAGCCCCAGCATTTT.

In its sample, this clonotype was seen a few times. The CDR3 DNA is TGTGCCAGCAGCCAAGATCCGGGACACCTTCTCCGAGAGCAGTACTTC. Residues: CASSQDPGHLLREQYF. V and J are TRBV3-1 and TRBJ2-7; D may be TRBD1 (6 bases). The germline CDR1 and CDR2 sequences are LGHDT and YNNKEL (reference sequence). The CDR3 has 16 amino acids. V lost 0 bases to trimming and J lost 7 bases, with 19 bases between them.

The chain has TRBV10-3 and TRBJ2-1; TRBD2 agrees at 10 bases. Trimming removed 2 bases from V and 5 bases from J; junction bases left unmatched: 3. Germline V lookup: CDR1 ENHRY, CDR2 SYGVKD. This CDR3 has 15 residues. CDR3: CAISEILAGDNEQFF. CDR3 sequence (DNA): TGTGCCATCAGTGAGATCCTAGCGGGAGACAATGAGCAGTTCTTC.

Many counts were recorded for this clonotype. The chain carries TRBV10-3 and TRBJ2-7; possibly TRBD2 for D (6 bases). Germline V gives CDR1 ENHRY, CDR2 SYGVKD. Trimming stripped 10 bases from V and 4 bases from J, with 20 bases between. The CDR3 sequence is 14 residues long. The CDR3 protein is CATPGVRDVYEQYF. As DNA, the CDR3 is TGTGCCACCCCGGGGGTACGGGATGTTTACGAGCAGTACTTC.

The rearrangement links TRBV6-5 to TRBJ2-7; D not resolved. V gave up 0 bases and J gave up 4 bases, with 10 bases separating them. The germline V gene has CDR1 MNHEY and CDR2 SVGAGI. CDR3 length equals 14 residues. The DNA for the CDR3 is TGTGCCAGCAGTTACTCGAATGAACTGTACGAGCAGTACTTC. It specifies CASSYSNELYEQYF.

J is TRBJ2-3 and V is TRBV9; 8 positions agree with TRBD2. With 0 bases clipped from V and 6 bases from J, the junction kept 6 bases outside the gene matches. The germline CDR1 and CDR2 sequences are SGDLS and YYNGEE. The CDR3 is 15 amino acids. CDR3 residues: CASSVELAAQDTQYF. CDR3 in DNA: TGTGCCAGCAGCGTAGAACTAGCGGCCCAGGATACGCAGTATTTT.

This clonotype was detected many times. The chain joins TRBV12-3 or TRBV12-4 to TRBJ2-5; 11 bases map to TRBD2. After removal of 1 base from V and 2 bases from J, the junction contained 0 bases not matched to a gene. The CDR3 contains 15 residues. CDR3 bases: TGTGCCAGCAGTTTAGTAGCGGGGGGGCAAGAGACCCAGTACTTC. It specifies CASSLVAGGQETQYF.

The V call is TRBV20-1, the J call TRBJ2-1, with TRBD2 identical over 13 bases. Germline V gene lookup returns CDR1 DFQATT and CDR2 SNEGSKA (reference sequence). With V trimmed by 0 bases and J by 4 bases, 6 bases remained unmatched. The CDR3 runs 17 residues. The CDR3 loop is CSARDATSGRAYNEQFF. In DNA form, the CDR3 reads TGCAGTGCTAGAGATGCCACTAGCGGGAGGGCTTACAATGAGCAGTTCTTC.

This clonotype was detected only a few times. This sequence joins TRBV18 and TRBJ1-4; D perhaps matches TRBD1 (5 bases). The germline V and J ends were trimmed by 3 bases and 8 bases, with 19 bases remaining between them. The CDR3 contains 16 residues. Germline V gene lookup returns CDR1 KGHSH and CDR2 LQKENI. CDR3: CASSPTGVGTSEKLFF. CDR3 bases: TGTGCCAGCTCACCTACCGGGGTTGGGACGAGCGAAAAACTGTTTTTT.

This chain connects TRBV29-1 to TRBJ1-1; D not certain. V lost 3 bases, J lost 8 bases, and 25 bases lay in between. Germline CDR1 and CDR2: SQVTM and ANQGSEA. This CDR3 comprises 16 residues. The CDR3, as DNA: TGCAGCGTTGAGGGTATAGGGAAGGCCCGAATCGGAGAAGCTTTCTTT. Protein: CSVEGIGKARIGEAFF. The entire variable domain, with the rest obtained from reference TRBV29-1 and TRBJ1-1, is as follows: SAVISQKPSRDICQRGTSLTIQCQVDSQVTMMFWYRQQPGQSLTLIATANQGSEATYESGFVIDKFPISRPNLTFSTLTVSNMSPEDSSIYLCSVEGIGKARIGEAFFGQGTRLTVV.

This clonotype appeared a few times. The V and J genes are TRBV6-1 and TRBJ1-6; TRBD1 matches at 8 bases. Losses at the gene ends were 8 bases for V and 8 bases for J; bases not matched to a gene: 11. Looked up from germline, CDR1 is MNHNS and CDR2 is SASEGT. The CDR3 spans 15 residues. CDR3 DNA sequence: TGTGCCAGCCGGACAGGGCCCGGATTATATTCACCCCTCCACTTT. Its protein product is CASRTGPGLYSPLHF.